These 9 T cell receptor beta chains came from one sample sequenced in a study of CD8+ T cells in alopecia areata. Extracted RNA was reverse transcribed into cDNA, the sequencing template. Generated by immunoSEQ multiplex PCR, the TCRdb table keeps only in-frame clones and is missing some. The sample shows 95,000 to 150,000 clones, around 48% of them seen only once. Input material: NKG2D-low CD8+ T cells sorted from blood. These receptors were collected from a human donor with alopecia areata.

This rearrangement joins TRBV29-1 to TRBJ2-5, with 7 bases matching TRBD1. The germline CDR1 and CDR2 sequences are SQVTM and ANQGSEA. The length of the CDR3 is 15 residues. Trimming took 3 bases from V and 5 from J; bases not matched to a gene: 12. The chain's CDR3 is CSVDRLTGKGETQYF. The DNA of the CDR3 is TGCAGCGTTGATCGCTTGACAGGGAAAGGGGAGACCCAGTACTTC.

This clone was recorded once. The V and J genes are TRBV5-1 and TRBJ1-5; no reliable D call. Germline CDR1 and CDR2: SGHRS and YFSETQ. V was clipped by 5 bases and J by 7 bases, with 13 bases between them. The CDR3 has 13 residues. In DNA form, the CDR3 reads TGCGCCAGCAGTGTCAGGTCAAGGCAGCCCCAGCATTTT. This gives the protein CASSVRSRQPQHF.

CDR3 sequence reads: CASSLYQGYETQYF. CDR3 DNA: TGTGCCAGCAGCTTGTACCAGGGGTATGAGACCCAGTACTTC. This chain links TRBV11-2 with TRBJ2-5; TRBD1 is a possible D gene (6 bases). With 3 bases removed from V and 5 bases from J, the gap between germline ends came to 13 bases. Germline CDR1 and CDR2: SGHAT and FQNNGV. This CDR3 comprises 14 residues.

The rearrangement links TRBV29-1 to TRBJ2-6; D is unclear. CDR1 and CDR2 (germline): SQVTM, ANQGSEA. This CDR3 region has 16 residues. Trimming took 0 bases from V and 3 from J, leaving 12 bases between them. This chain's CDR3 is CSVEDQDLVGANVLTF. The CDR3 nucleotides are TGCAGCGTTGAAGATCAGGACCTGGTTGGGGCCAACGTCCTGACTTTC.

This clone has a single count. The rearrangement uses TRBV14 and TRBJ2-7; D perhaps matches TRBD1 (6 bases). The CDR3 covers 13 residues. Germline V lookup: CDR1 SGHDN, CDR2 FVKESK. Trimming cost V 4 bases and J 4 bases, with 11 bases left between them. The DNA for the CDR3 is TGTGCCAGCAGCCTTTGGACAGAGTACGAGCAGTACTTC. It encodes CASSLWTEYEQYF. The variable domain in full, completed from reference TRBV14 and TRBJ2-7, reads EAGVTQFPSHSVIEKGQTVTLRCDPISGHDNLYWYRRVMGKEIKFLLHFVKESKQDESGMPNNRFLAERTGGTYSTLKVQPAELEDSGVYFCASSLWTEYEQYFGPGTRLTVT.

This clone was found a few times. J is TRBJ2-7 and V is TRBV5-1; the match to TRBD1 covers 10 bases. Trimming cost V 2 bases and J 2 bases; bases outside gene matches: 1. Germline CDR1 reads SGHRS; CDR2 reads YFSETQ. The CDR3 is 14 residues long. In DNA form, the CDR3 reads TGCGCCAGCAGCTTCGGGACAGGGGCCTACGAGCAGTACTTC. This sequence encodes CASSFGTGAYEQYF. Using reference TRBV5-1 and TRBJ2-7 for the parts outside the CDR3, the full variable domain is KAGVTQTPRYLIKTRGQQVTLSCSPISGHRSVSWYQQTPGQGLQFLFEYFSETQRNKGNFPGRFSGRQFSNSRSEMNVSTLELGDSALYLCASSFGTGAYEQYFGPGTRLTVT.

This clone has a count of ten or more. The chain carries TRBV10-3 and TRBJ2-1; 8 bases are a match to TRBD2. This CDR3 has 18 residues. The V gene's germline CDR1 is ENHRY and CDR2 SYGVKD. V lost 6 bases to trimming and J lost 10 bases; unmatched junction nucleotides: 23. This chain's CDR3 is CAISSTLSMGLAGPEQFF. In nucleotides, the CDR3 is TGTGCCATCAGCTCTACGCTCTCTATGGGGCTAGCGGGCCCCGAGCAGTTCTTC.

The CDR3 spells CASSSDGVNQPQHF. CDR3 sequence (DNA): TGCGCCAGCAGCTCTGACGGAGTCAATCAGCCCCAGCATTTT. The V and J genes are TRBV5-1 and TRBJ1-5; unclear D gene. Germline V gene lookup returns CDR1 SGHRS and CDR2 YFSETQ. V lost 3 bases and J 3 bases, leaving 10 bases between the germline ends. The CDR3 has 14 amino acids.

The chain employs TRBV29-1 and TRBJ2-6, with D unresolved. The CDR3 length is 15 residues. CDR1 is SQVTM, CDR2 ANQGSEA, per germline. V gave up 1 base and J gave up 4 bases, with 11 bases separating them. The CDR3 DNA follows: TGCAGCGTTGAAGTCCGGTCGACCGGGGCCAACGTCCTGACTTTC. Residues: CSVEVRSTGANVLTF.